This T cell receptor (beta chain) comes out of a study of shared clonotypes between healthy human individuals. Study-wide points: Among donors, the sharing of clonotypes was expected to be influenced by sequencing depth.

Clones were read by immunoSEQ multiplex PCR, and TCRdb kept only the in-frame ones, dropping some. There are about 1.9 million clones in the sample; 93% occur only once, and under 2% lies in the top ten. Terminally differentiated effector memory CD45RA+ cells were left out of the naive CD8 fraction, which was CD45RO-negative and positively selected for CCR7. V dropped 0 bases and J dropped 0 bases, with 9 bases sitting between them. CDR3 length: 16 residues. Germline V lookup: CDR1 SGDLS, CDR2 YYNGEE. Of note for this clone: Its antigen is currently unknown. In the same sample, other DNA sequences code for this CDR3.

The chain carries TRBV9 and TRBJ1-4; a possible D gene is TRBD1 (5 bases). The specimen sequenced was naive CD8+ T cells from PBMCs. The clonotype was recovered from a man aged 18 to 29 in good health. Some clones in this sample may be carry-over from other donors' samples. The CDR3: CASSVGWGATNEKLFF. As DNA, the CDR3 is TGTGCCAGCAGCGTAGGATGGGGCGCAACTAATGAAAAACTGTTTTTT.